The next 20 T cell receptor beta chains were all read from a single sample in a study of T-cell reconstitution after alpha-beta-depleted transplantation in children. Unique molecular identifiers were incorporated during preparation of the TCRbeta library. One entry per CDR3 protein, called by TCRdb with MiXCR from the PCR reads. The sample comprises 150,000 to 200,000 distinct CDR3 sequences, over 8.5% of which are singletons, and approximately 13% rests with the top ten. The specimen was PBMCs, collected before TCRalphabeta/CD19-depleted stem cell transplant. These receptors were obtained from a boy younger than 10 with acute myeloid leukemia, due to receive a stem cell transplant.

This clonotype was seen ten or more times. V and J are TRBV5-1 and TRBJ2-1; no definite D call. Germline CDR1 reads SGHRS; CDR2 reads YFSETQ. This CDR3 has 15 residues. Trimming pared 0 bases from V and 8 bases from J, leaving 15 bases between. The CDR3 is CASSLVVAGVYEQFF. The CDR3 DNA is TGCGCCAGCAGCTTGGTGGTAGCCGGCGTTTATGAGCAGTTCTTC.

Ten or more counts support this clonotype. V and J are TRBV4-2 and TRBJ1-1, with 7 bases aligning to TRBD1. J was trimmed by 5 bases and V by 3 bases; bases with no gene match: 3. Germline V gene data show CDR1 as LGHNA and CDR2 as YNFKEQ. The CDR3 totals 13 residues. This CDR3 is CASSHHRGTEAFF. CDR3 nucleotides: TGTGCCAGCAGCCATCACAGGGGAACTGAAGCTTTCTTT.

This clonotype was detected many times. The rearrangement joins TRBV6-1 to TRBJ2-2; D remains unclear. V gave up 4 bases and J gave up 7 bases, with 10 bases separating them. This CDR3 comprises 13 residues. Germline assignment: CDR1 MNHNS and CDR2 SASEGT. The CDR3 region has the DNA TGTGCCAGCAGTGTAGTGGAGCACGGGGAGCTGTTTTTT. It yields the protein CASSVVEHGELFF.

The chain employs TRBV5-6 and TRBJ2-6; TRBD1 aligns across 9 bases. Germline CDR1 is SGHDT and CDR2 is YYEEEE. J lost 2 bases, V lost 0 bases, and 12 bases had no gene match. This CDR3 comprises 20 residues. The CDR3: CASSLDDRGYIVPGANVLTF. The CDR3 DNA follows: TGTGCCAGCAGCTTGGACGACAGGGGGTATATCGTTCCTGGGGCCAACGTCCTGACTTTC.

This clonotype appeared many times. The J gene is TRBJ1-5, the V gene TRBV10-3, with a weak D call TRBD1 (6 bases). Trimming shortened V by 4 bases and J by 7 bases, and 20 bases separated the two germline ends. Germline V gives CDR1 ENHRY, CDR2 SYGVKD. This CDR3 spans 16 amino acids. The CDR3 DNA reads as TGTGCCATCAGTGCGACGGGGGACACCAACGGGCAGCCCCAGCATTTT. Amino acid sequence: CAISATGDTNGQPQHF.

This clonotype was counted many times. The chain recombines TRBV30 with TRBJ2-2; maybe TRBD1 (6 bases). Deletions cut 3 bases from V and 1 base from J, with 12 bases between. This CDR3 has 15 residues. Germline-derived CDR1 and CDR2 are GTSNPN and SVGIG (reference sequence). The CDR3 sequence: CAWRYRDLNTGELFF. The DNA for the CDR3 is TGTGCCTGGAGGTACAGGGATCTGAACACCGGGGAGCTGTTTTTT. The complete variable domain, with remaining parts taken from reference TRBV30 and TRBJ2-2, reads SQTIHQWPATLVQPVGSPLSLECTVEGTSNPNLYWYRQAAGRGLQLLFYSVGIGQISSEVPQNLSASRPQDRQFILSSKKLLLSDSGFYLCAWRYRDLNTGELFFGEGSRLTVL.

This clonotype was picked up many times. V is TRBV7-9 and J is TRBJ2-5; possibly TRBD1 or TRBD2 for D (5 bases each). Trimming pared 6 bases from V and 3 bases from J, leaving 11 bases between. Per the germline V gene, CDR1 is SEHNR and CDR2 is FQNEAQ (reference sequence). The length of the CDR3 is 13 residues. CDR3 loop: CASRSGRKETQYF. CDR3 in DNA: TGTGCCAGCAGGTCGGGACGAAAAGAGACCCAGTACTTC.

The rearrangement joins TRBV4-1 to TRBJ2-7; TRBD1 agrees at 7 bases. The germline gives CDR1 MGHRA, CDR2 YSYEKL. With 1 base clipped from V and 0 bases from J, the junction kept 3 bases outside the gene matches. There are 15 residues in the CDR3. The chain's CDR3 is CASSQGGGGSYEQYF. The CDR3 DNA reads as TGCGCCAGCAGCCAAGGAGGGGGCGGCTCCTACGAGCAGTACTTC.

This clonotype was seen many times. The chain recombines TRBV7-2 with TRBJ1-6, with no clear D. V was cut by 5 bases and J by 4 bases, with 6 bases left in between. Germline V gives CDR1 SGHTA, CDR2 FQGNSA. The length of the CDR3 is 13 residues. The chain's CDR3 is CASSRQYNSPLHF. CDR3 in DNA: TGTGCCAGCAGCCGACAATATAATTCACCCCTCCACTTT.

This clonotype was observed many times. The rearrangement links TRBV5-1 to TRBJ2-7, with D possibly TRBD2 on 5 matching bases. Looked up from germline, CDR1 is SGHRS and CDR2 is YFSETQ. V gave up 4 bases and J gave up 0 bases, with 11 bases separating them. This CDR3 is built from 14 residues. CDR3 sequence (DNA): TGCGCCAGCAGCGGCGTAGGGAGCTCCTACGAGCAGTACTTC. Translated, it gives CASSGVGSSYEQYF.

This clonotype was counted ten times or more. The CDR3 sequence: CSARDRQMGGQAGGTEAFF. The CDR3 DNA sequence: TGCAGTGCTAGAGACCGGCAAATGGGAGGGCAGGCCGGGGGCACTGAAGCTTTCTTT. This chain connects TRBV20-1 to TRBJ1-1; D might be TRBD1 (5 bases). This CDR3 has 19 amino acids. Germline CDR1 is DFQATT and CDR2 is SNEGSKA (reference sequence). Trimming removed 0 bases at V and 4 bases at J, with 27 bases between.

This clonotype was counted at least ten times. The rearrangement joins TRBV19 to TRBJ2-1; 12 nucleotides agree with TRBD2. The J segment lost 8 bases and the V segment lost 5 bases, leaving 7 bases of the junction unmatched. The CDR3 extends over 15 amino acids. From germline, CDR1 is LNHDA and CDR2 SQIVND (reference sequence). The CDR3 DNA is TGTGCCAGTAGTTCAGGACTAGCGGGGTTTTATGAGCAGTTCTTC. It codes for CASSSGLAGFYEQFF.

This clonotype has just a few counts. J is TRBJ2-3 and V is TRBV4-1, with no clear D. The V end lost 2 bases, the J end lost 0 bases, and 9 bases lay between the germline ends. Germline V CDR1 and CDR2: MGHRA, YSYEKL. This CDR3 is built from 15 residues. The CDR3 region is CASSQFSFSTDTQYF. In nucleotides, the CDR3 is TGCGCCAGCAGCCAATTTAGCTTTAGCACAGATACGCAGTATTTT.

This clonotype was observed many times. The chain combines TRBV6-5 with TRBJ1-1; D is undetermined. Trimming stripped 0 bases from V and 4 bases from J, with 18 bases between. This CDR3 is 17 amino acids long. The germline V gene has CDR1 MNHEY and CDR2 SVGAGI. CDR3 DNA: TGTGCCAGCAGTTACTCGATCGATGGATTTTTGGGCACTGAAGCTTTCTTT. Translation: CASSYSIDGFLGTEAFF.

The rearrangement joins TRBV30 to TRBJ2-3; 8 bases are a match to TRBD2. V was clipped by 4 bases and J by 2 bases; unmatched bases: 5. CDR1 GTSNPN and CDR2 SVGIG come from the germline V gene (reference sequence). The CDR3 runs 14 residues. CDR3 region: CAWTGGVFTDTQYF. The CDR3 DNA follows: TGTGCCTGGACGGGAGGGGTATTCACAGATACGCAGTATTTT.

This clonotype was recorded many times. V gene TRBV29-1 combines with J gene TRBJ2-1; D could derive from TRBD1 or TRBD2 (5 bases each). The germline V gene encodes CDR1 SQVTM and CDR2 ANQGSEA. The V and J ends lost 8 bases and 6 bases respectively, with 20 bases between them. The CDR3 loop spans 14 amino acids. For the CDR3, the DNA is TGCAGCCTACAAAGGAGGCAGGGTGGCAATGAGCAGTTCTTC. Amino acids: CSLQRRQGGNEQFF.

This clonotype was observed at least ten times. The CDR3 region is CASRVTSRNEQFF. The CDR3 nucleotides read TGTGCCAGCAGGGTGACATCTCGCAATGAGCAGTTCTTC. The chain joins TRBV25-1 to TRBJ2-1; the D is unclear. This CDR3 has 13 amino acids. V was shortened by 6 bases and J by 6 bases, with 12 bases between the two germline ends. Germline V lookup: CDR1 MGHDK, CDR2 SYGVNS.

This clonotype has at least ten counts. V usage is TRBV3-1 and J usage is TRBJ2-3; D is ambiguous. Germline lookup yields CDR1 LGHDT and CDR2 YNNKEL (reference sequence). The V gene lost 6 bases and the J gene lost 7 bases, with 14 bases spanning the gap. This CDR3 is built from 13 residues. The CDR3 here is CASSPATGNTQYF. The CDR3 bases are TGTGCCAGCAGTCCCGCGACTGGTAATACGCAGTATTTT.

This clonotype was counted many times. The rearrangement joins TRBV5-1 to TRBJ2-7; D not certain. V lost 0 bases to trimming and J lost 2 bases, with 6 bases between them. The CDR3 extends over 13 amino acids. From germline, CDR1 is SGHRS and CDR2 YFSETQ. The CDR3: CASSLGPPYEQYF. The CDR3 region has the DNA TGCGCCAGCAGCTTGGGACCTCCCTACGAGCAGTACTTC.

This clonotype showed up many times. This chain's CDR3 is CSARGTKRPEAFF. Here the CDR3 DNA reads TGCAGTGCTAGGGGGACAAAAAGACCGGAAGCTTTCTTT. This chain connects TRBV20-1 to TRBJ1-1; TRBD1 might be the D (6 bases). V was pared by 3 bases and J by 8 bases, with 16 bases between. This CDR3 is 13 amino acids long. CDR1 is DFQATT and CDR2 is SNEGSKA in the germline V gene (reference sequence).